One sample yielded the 17 T cell receptor beta chains listed below, sequenced in a study of T-cell memory formation after mild COVID-19. TCRdb processed the 5' RACE reads anew with MiXCR; each CDR3 protein has one entry. The top ten hold 28% of the sample, which has approximately 100,000 distinct CDR3 sequences, about a sixth seen once. The sequenced sample consisted of PBMCs or a T cell subset sorted from them (not recorded which). These receptors all stem from an adult woman who had mild COVID-19 (a few samples of this study predate the infection). Cell type and time point are not known.

This clonotype was observed a handful of times. V usage is TRBV2 and J usage is TRBJ2-1, with 10 bases fitting TRBD2. The trim removed 4 bases at V and 5 bases at J, leaving 2 bases unmatched. The germline gives CDR1 SNHLY, CDR2 FYNNEI. The CDR3 length is 14 residues. CDR3 loop: CASSAGLADNEQFF. The CDR3 DNA reads TGTGCCAGCAGTGCCGGACTAGCGGACAATGAGCAGTTCTTC.

CDR3 residues: CSATSPRSNIYEQYF. Here the CDR3 DNA reads TGCAGTGCTACCTCCCCCCGGTCCAACATCTACGAGCAGTACTTC. The chain couples TRBV20-1 to TRBJ2-7; no clear D gene. V was pared by 4 bases and J by 3 bases, with 19 bases between. There are 15 residues in the CDR3. Germline CDR1 DFQATT, CDR2 SNEGSKA (reference sequence).

The chain recombines TRBV7-2 with TRBJ2-1, with 9 bases lining up with TRBD2. The CDR3 has 14 residues. Germline CDR1 and CDR2: SGHTA and FQGNSA. Trimming took 0 bases from V and 7 from J; bases not matched to a gene: 1. Here the CDR3 DNA reads TGTGCCAGCAGCTTAGCGGCGGGAGGGAATGAGCAGTTCTTC. Its translation is CASSLAAGGNEQFF.

The chain couples TRBV12-3 or TRBV12-4 to TRBJ2-3; 12 bases match TRBD2. CDR3 length equals 16 residues. The V gene end was trimmed by 1 base and the J gene end by 6 bases; junction bases not matched to a gene: 5. CDR3 region: CASSLGLAGEYDTQYF. The CDR3 DNA reads as TGTGCCAGCAGTTTAGGACTAGCGGGAGAGTACGATACGCAGTATTTT.

In its sample, this clonotype was seen a few times. The V gene is TRBV24-1, the J gene TRBJ2-7; no definite D call. V shed 4 bases and J shed 0 bases, with 6 bases lying between them. Per the germline V gene, CDR1 is KGHDR and CDR2 is SFDVKD. This CDR3 contains 13 residues. CDR3 protein: CATSDPVSYEQYF. CDR3 DNA: TGTGCCACCAGTGACCCGGTCTCCTACGAGCAGTACTTC.

This clonotype appeared a few times. The V and J genes are TRBV11-2 and TRBJ2-3, with D possibly matching TRBD1 (5 bases). V was pared by 6 bases and J by 8 bases, with 9 bases between. This CDR3 has 11 amino acids. Germline V gene sequence: CDR1 SGHAT, CDR2 FQNNGV. CDR3 region: CASRFQGTQYF. CDR3 DNA: TGTGCCAGCAGGTTCCAGGGTACGCAGTATTTT.

Turning to this clonotype: In this CDR3 the conserved last residue, phenylalanine or tryptophan, is missing, so a read error is likely. The rearrangement joins TRBV6-5 to TRBJ2-7; D might be TRBD1 or TRBD2, each matching 6 bases. The V and J ends lost 2 bases and 5 bases respectively, with 16 bases between them. Germline loops: CDR1 MNHEY, CDR2 SVGAGI. This CDR3 has 15 amino acids. The CDR3 nucleotides are TGTGCCAGCAGTTACATACTGGGGGGCAGCAACGAGCAGTACTTG. It encodes CASSYILGGSNEQYL.

The J gene is TRBJ2-1, the V gene TRBV20-1; D is uncertain. Germline values: CDR1 DFQATT, CDR2 SNEGSKA (reference sequence). The V end was cut by 1 base, the J end by 6 bases, with 16 bases between. The CDR3 runs 15 residues. The CDR3 region has the DNA TGCAGTGCTAGAGTCCCGGCCCCCCCTGGCAATGAGCAGTTCTTC. Translated: CSARVPAPPGNEQFF.

This chain joins TRBV7-9 and TRBJ2-1; the D call may be TRBD1 or TRBD2 (6 bases each). The CDR3 runs 13 residues. V lost 3 bases and J lost 14, with 17 bases in between. The germline CDR1 and CDR2 sequences are SEHNR and FQNEAQ (reference sequence). CDR3 residues: CASSLGGEGTKFF. The CDR3, as DNA: TGTGCCAGCAGCTTGGGGGGCGAGGGGACGAAGTTCTTC. Full variable domain (missing parts from reference TRBV7-9 and TRBJ2-1): DTGVSQNPRHKITKRGQNVTFRCDPISEHNRLYWYRQTLGQGPEFLTYFQNEAQLEKSRLLSDRFSAERPKGSFSTLEIQRTEQGDSAMYLCASSLGGEGTKFFGPGTRLTVL.

The rearrangement joins TRBV7-8 to TRBJ2-1, with D uncertain. Trimming cost V 0 bases and J 6 bases, with 9 bases left between them. Germline assignment: CDR1 SGHVS and CDR2 FQNEAQ. There are 14 residues in the CDR3. CDR3 nucleotide sequence: TGTGCCAGCAGCTTAGCCGGGTATATCAATGAGCAGTTCTTC. Translated: CASSLAGYINEQFF.

Concerning this clonotype itself: Its ends do not fully match the called genes, so a read error is possible. This sequence joins TRBV12-3 or TRBV12-4 and TRBJ2-4, with 7 bases identical to TRBD1. The CDR3 contains 13 residues. CDR3 region: CASSLSLTARGIF. CDR3 bases: TGTGCCAGCAGTTTATCTTTAACGGCCAGGGGGATCTTC.

The rearrangement links TRBV9 to TRBJ2-3; D is unresolved. Germline V gene data show CDR1 as SGDLS and CDR2 as YYNGEE. The CDR3 is made up of 14 amino acids. V was shortened by 0 bases and J by 4 bases, with 9 bases between the two germline ends. DNA of the CDR3: TGTGCCAGCAGCGTAGCAAGCTTCGCAGATACGCAGTATTTT. This gives the protein CASSVASFADTQYF. Filled out from reference TRBV9 and TRBJ2-3, the complete variable domain reads DSGVTQTPKHLITATGQRVTLRCSPRSGDLSVYWYQQSLDQGLQFLIQYYNGEERAKGNILERFSAQQFPDLHSELNLSSLELGDSALYFCASSVASFADTQYFGPGTRLTVL.

This clonotype was found a few times. The CDR3 end shows no conserved phenylalanine or tryptophan, and so a read error is likely. The limits of the CDR3 on the DNA are not certain, so only TCRdb's listed CDR3 is given. This chain links TRBV7-9 with TRBJ2-7; the DNA was not compared with TRBD1, the D call given in the table. A total of 11 residues make up the CDR3, ends included. The germline V gene encodes CDR1 SEHNR and CDR2 FQNEAQ (reference sequence). The CDR3 reads CASSHSGRTDL.

This clonotype came up a few times. This chain uses TRBV12-3 or TRBV12-4 with TRBJ2-3; no clear D gene. The CDR3 is 14 amino acids. V was cut by 3 bases and J by 6 bases, with 13 bases left in between. CDR3 DNA sequence: TGTGCCAGCAGTTTGACTGGGGAAGGGGATACGCAGTATTTT. Protein sequence: CASSLTGEGDTQYF.

In this sample, this clonotype turned up many times. The V call is TRBV18, the J call TRBJ2-1; no clear D. The ends were cut back, 5 bases at V and 9 bases at J, with 14 bases in the middle. CDR1 and CDR2 from the germline V gene are KGHSH and LQKENI. This CDR3 is 13 amino acids long. This chain's CDR3 is CASSIRPASEQFF. The CDR3, as DNA: TGTGCCAGCTCAATCCGACCGGCGAGTGAGCAGTTCTTC. Full variable domain (missing parts from reference TRBV18 and TRBJ2-1): NAGVMQNPRHLVRRRGQEARLRCSPMKGHSHVYWYRQLPEEGLKFMVYLQKENIIDESGMPKERFSAEFPKEGPSILRIQQVVRGDSAAYFCASSIRPASEQFFGPGTRLTVL.

This clonotype has a handful of counts. CDR3 coding DNA: TGTGCCACCTCTGGTTTAGGGATGAACAATGAGCAGTTCTTC. Protein sequence: CATSGLGMNNEQFF. The chain is built from TRBV24-1 and TRBJ2-1; D gene unclear. Germline values: CDR1 KGHDR, CDR2 SFDVKD. Trimming cost V 9 bases and J 5 bases, with 16 bases left between them. CDR3 length: 14 residues.

In this sample, this clonotype turned up a few times. The CDR3 nucleotides are TGTGCCAGCAGCCCCCCCGTGAAGGACCAAGAGACCCAGTACTTC. Protein sequence: CASSPPVKDQETQYF. This rearrangement joins TRBV7-9 to TRBJ2-5; D not certain. V was cut by 5 bases and J by 0 bases, with 13 bases left in between. This CDR3 spans 15 amino acids. The germline CDR1 and CDR2 sequences are SEHNR and FQNEAQ (reference sequence).